This entry lists 20 T cell receptor beta chains sequenced from one sample in a study of OX40 agonist ivuxolimab in advanced cancers. Some clones are missing from TCRdb's copy, which holds only in-frame ones; the method was immunoSEQ multiplex PCR. The repertoire holds 40,000 or so clones, with around four fifths as singletons. Sequenced material: CD4+ or CD8+ T cells sorted from blood, taken in a trial of the OX40 agonist ivuxolimab. The receptors come from an adult with an advanced solid tumor such as melanoma, head and neck, liver or kidney cancer.

This clone has more than one count but fewer than ten. This chain connects TRBV13 to TRBJ1-1; TRBD1 aligns across 8 bases. The length of the CDR3 is 14 residues. Germline CDR1 reads PRHDT; CDR2 reads FYEKMQ (reference sequence). With V trimmed by 6 bases and J by 1 base, 4 bases remained unmatched. DNA for the CDR3: TGTGCCAGCAGTTACGGACAGGGGAACACTGAAGCTTTCTTT. Protein product: CASSYGQGNTEAFF.

The chain combines TRBV4-3 with TRBJ2-2, with 10 bases matching TRBD1. Germline-derived CDR1 and CDR2 are LGHNA and YSLEER. The CDR3 is made up of 14 amino acids. Germline trimming cut 6 bases from V and 4 bases from J; bases unmatched to any gene: 2. The CDR3 DNA follows: TGCGCCAGCAGTGGGACAGGGGCCACCGGGGAGCTGTTTTTT. As protein: CASSGTGATGELFF.

This clone was counted ten times or more. The chain has TRBV4-3 and TRBJ2-7, with D tentatively TRBD1 or TRBD2 (5 bases each). V lost 0 bases and J 7 bases, leaving 19 bases between the germline ends. The CDR3 is 16 residues long. The germline gives CDR1 LGHNA, CDR2 YSLEER. CDR3 in amino acids: CASSQDTVTGRGEQYF. CDR3 nucleotide sequence: TGCGCCAGCAGCCAAGATACGGTTACGGGACGAGGGGAGCAGTACTTC.

This rearrangement joins TRBV29-1 to TRBJ2-7; D possibly corresponds to TRBD2 (5 bases). Trimming took 7 bases from V and 0 from J, leaving 13 bases between them. The CDR3 has 13 residues. Germline lookup yields CDR1 SQVTM and CDR2 ANQGSEA. The CDR3 DNA is TGCAGCGCGCTAGCTGAGAGCTCCTACGAGCAGTACTTC. Translated: CSALAESSYEQYF.

A few counts support this clone. The chain recombines TRBV7-9 with TRBJ1-1, with 7 bases that match TRBD1. The CDR3 extends over 15 amino acids. CDR1 and CDR2 (germline): SEHNR, FQNEAQ (reference sequence). Losses at the gene ends were 2 bases for V and 4 bases for J; bases not matched to a gene: 7. The CDR3 region has the DNA TGTGCCAGCAGCTTATTACAGGGGCCCCTCACTGAAGCTTTCTTT. Translating gives CASSLLQGPLTEAFF.

The chain links TRBV9 to TRBJ2-1, with D perhaps matching TRBD2 (6 bases). The germline CDR1 and CDR2 sequences are SGDLS and YYNGEE. With 4 bases removed from V and 4 bases from J, the gap between germline ends came to 15 bases. The CDR3 has 15 amino acids. CDR3 protein: CASSPSAGTYNEQFF. Written as DNA, the CDR3 is TGTGCCAGCAGCCCCTCGGCGGGGACTTACAATGAGCAGTTCTTC.

This clone was seen more than once but under ten times. The CDR3 region has the DNA TGTGCCAGCAGTTGGGTAGGGGGGAACACTGAAGCTTTCTTT. Its protein product is CASSWVGGNTEAFF. The chain employs TRBV27 and TRBJ1-1; a weak D match, TRBD1 (6 bases). The CDR3 consists of 14 residues. Germline V gene lookup returns CDR1 MNHEY and CDR2 SMNVEV (reference sequence). The ends were cut back, 4 bases at V and 1 base at J, with 10 bases in the middle.

This chain joins TRBV16 and TRBJ2-2; D unclear. V gave up 6 bases and J gave up 0 bases, with 17 bases separating them. Germline assignment: CDR1 KGHSY and CDR2 FQNENV. This CDR3 is 17 amino acids long. CDR3 bases: TGTGCCAGCAGAACGGGCGTAGATTTTTCGAACACCGGGGAGCTGTTTTTT. It yields the protein CASRTGVDFSNTGELFF.

This chain uses TRBV7-6 with TRBJ2-5, with TRBD2 matching over 10 bases. V lost 1 base and J lost 10; bases outside the gene matches: 12. CDR1 is SGHVS and CDR2 is FNYEAQ in the germline V gene. This CDR3 has 16 residues. CDR3: CASSLGETSGPRGQYF. As DNA, the CDR3 is TGTGCCAGCAGCTTAGGCGAGACTAGCGGGCCGAGGGGCCAGTACTTC.

This rearrangement joins TRBV19 to TRBJ1-1; 8 nucleotides line up with TRBD1. CDR1 is LNHDA, CDR2 SQIVND, per germline (reference sequence). The length of the CDR3 is 15 residues. V was pared by 5 bases and J by 2 bases, with 7 bases of the junction left unmatched. Here the CDR3 reads CASSDRSGGNTEAFF. CDR3 nucleotides: TGTGCCAGTAGTGACCGGTCAGGGGGCAACACTGAAGCTTTCTTT.

As concerns this clone: A junction end diverges from the germline sequence, so it may reflect a read error. The chain has TRBV5-5 and TRBJ2-5; no definite D call. Germline values: CDR1 SGHKS, CDR2 YYEKEE (reference sequence). The length of the CDR3 is 13 residues. CDR3 loop: CASSFFQQSEADF. The CDR3 DNA follows: TGTGCCAGCAGCTTCTTCCAGCAGTCTGAGGCCGACTTC.

The rearrangement joins TRBV6-5 to TRBJ1-2; D remains ambiguous. Germline CDR1 MNHEY, CDR2 SVGAGI. This CDR3 comprises 13 residues. Trimming cost V 4 bases and J 4 bases, with 10 bases left between them. CDR3 in DNA: TGTGCCAGCAGTTCGGACGGATTCTATGGCTACACCTTC. Protein sequence: CASSSDGFYGYTF.

The chain is built from TRBV7-9 and TRBJ2-1; D gene uncertain. The CDR3 runs 12 residues. Germline V gene lookup returns CDR1 SEHNR and CDR2 FQNEAQ (reference sequence). The germline V and J ends were trimmed by 1 base and 15 bases, with 13 bases remaining between them. For the CDR3, the DNA is TGTGCCAGCAGCTTAGAAGTGAAGGAAAGGTTCTTC. This codes for CASSLEVKERFF.

This clone has just one count. The V call is TRBV7-7, the J call TRBJ2-5; perhaps D is TRBD1 or TRBD2 (5 bases each). CDR1 is SSHAT and CDR2 is FNYEAQ in the germline V gene (reference sequence). CDR3 size: 13 residues. Trimming took off 2 bases at V and 9 bases at J, with 13 bases between the two ends. The CDR3 DNA is TGTGCCAGCAGCTTATCCTGGGGGAGATCCCAGTACTTC. This translates into CASSLSWGRSQYF.

The chain links TRBV18 to TRBJ2-7; D perhaps matches TRBD1 (5 bases). This CDR3 spans 13 amino acids. CDR1 is KGHSH, CDR2 LQKENI, per germline. Trimming took 3 bases from V and 2 from J, leaving 8 bases between them. CDR3 coding DNA: TGTGCCAGCTCACCGGGGCAGCCCTACGAGCAGTACTTC. Amino acids: CASSPGQPYEQYF.

This clone occurred once. V usage is TRBV18 and J usage is TRBJ2-1; possibly TRBD2 for D (6 bases). The CDR3 is 14 residues long. Per germline, CDR1 KGHSH and CDR2 LQKENI. The V gene lost 6 bases and the J gene lost 6 bases, with 15 bases spanning the gap. The DNA for the CDR3 is TGTGCCAGCTCTAGTTCGAGGGAGGTCAATGAGCAGTTCTTC. Translated: CASSSSREVNEQFF.

The chain links TRBV6-5 to TRBJ1-2; a possible D gene is TRBD1 (5 bases). Trimming took 1 base from V and 5 from J, leaving 8 bases between them. CDR1 and CDR2 from the germline V gene are MNHEY and SVGAGI. CDR3 length: 13 residues. CDR3 nucleotide sequence: TGTGCCAGCAGTTACTTTGGGGGTTATGGCTACACCTTC. This sequence encodes CASSYFGGYGYTF.

The rearrangement joins TRBV27 to TRBJ2-7, with unresolved D. This CDR3 has 13 residues. In germline, CDR1 is MNHEY, CDR2 SMNVEV (reference sequence). V lost 6 bases and J 3 bases, leaving 12 bases between the germline ends. CDR3 sequence: CASSTGQLYEQYF. The CDR3 DNA follows: TGTGCCAGCAGCACCGGGCAGCTCTACGAGCAGTACTTC.

The rearrangement uses TRBV21-1 and TRBJ1-6; the table calls TRBD1, which could not be checked here. TRBV21-1 is a pseudogene segment. The CDR3 is 18 residues long. CDR3 sequence reads: CASSNRPGTEVYNSPLHF. The CDR3 DNA reads TGTGCCAGCAGCAATCGCCCCGGGACAGAGGTTTATAATTCACCCCTCCACTTT.

V and J are TRBV4-3 and TRBJ2-2; tentatively, D is TRBD2 (6 bases). The CDR3 has 16 amino acids. Germline V gene lookup returns CDR1 LGHNA and CDR2 YSLEER. V gave up 3 bases and J gave up 5 bases, with 16 bases separating them. The CDR3 protein is CASSHLVGGLTGELFF. For the CDR3, the DNA is TGCGCCAGCAGCCATCTTGTGGGAGGACTGACCGGGGAGCTGTTTTTT.